A single sample is the source of the 21 T cell receptor beta chains below, sequenced in a study of cytomegalovirus exposure and HLA in healthy donors. The PCR employed 60 Vbeta primers together with 13 Jbeta primers. The table came from immunoSEQ multiplex PCR; TCRdb's copy has only in-frame clones and leaves some out. Counted here are 150,000 to 200,000 clones, around three quarters occurring once; the ten biggest clones make up around 6%. Sequenced: PBMCs. The receptors here all came from a middle-aged man in good health and CMV-seronegative.

In its sample, this clone was seen a few times. The V call is TRBV7-8, the J call TRBJ2-5; 7 nucleotides align to TRBD1. Germline lookup yields CDR1 SGHVS and CDR2 FQNEAQ. The CDR3 has 15 amino acids. V was pared by 5 bases and J by 5 bases, with 11 bases of the junction left unmatched. DNA of the CDR3: TGTGCCAGCAGCGTCAGCCAATGGGGACAGGAGACCCAGTACTTC. This gives the protein CASSVSQWGQETQYF.

V is TRBV18 and J is TRBJ1-5; D unresolved. CDR1 is KGHSH and CDR2 is LQKENI in the germline V gene. V lost 3 bases to trimming and J lost 6 bases, with 9 bases between them. This CDR3 contains 13 residues. The DNA for the CDR3 is TGTGCCAGCTCACCCGTGCGGGGTCAGCCCCAGCATTTT. It encodes CASSPVRGQPQHF. Combining the CDR3 with reference TRBV18 and TRBJ1-5 gives the whole variable domain NAGVMQNPRHLVRRRGQEARLRCSPMKGHSHVYWYRQLPEEGLKFMVYLQKENIIDESGMPKERFSAEFPKEGPSILRIQQVVRGDSAAYFCASSPVRGQPQHFGDGTRLSIL.

The chain carries TRBV5-8 and TRBJ2-7; D might be TRBD1 (6 bases). V lost 0 bases and J 2 bases, leaving 15 bases between the germline ends. Germline CDR1 reads SGHTS; CDR2 reads YDEGEE. The CDR3 has 16 residues. CDR3 DNA sequence: TGTGCCAGCAGCTTGGCCGCAGGGACAAAAACCTACGAGCAGTACTTC. Translation: CASSLAAGTKTYEQYF.

The DNA for the CDR3 is TGCGCCAGCAGCCAATATCACAATGAGCAGTTCTTC. It codes for CASSQYHNEQFF. The chain carries TRBV4-1 and TRBJ2-1; D uncertain. The V end lost 2 bases, the J end lost 5 bases, and 4 bases lay between the germline ends. The CDR3 is made up of 12 amino acids. Looked up from germline, CDR1 is MGHRA and CDR2 is YSYEKL.

This chain joins TRBV9 and TRBJ2-3; 14 bases line up with TRBD2. The CDR3 consists of 15 residues. After removal of 1 base from V and 14 bases from J, the junction contained 9 bases not matched to a gene. Per the germline V gene, CDR1 is SGDLS and CDR2 is YYNGEE. CDR3 in amino acids: CASSVRRTSGGWAYF. For the CDR3, the DNA is TGTGCCAGCAGCGTACGCCGGACTAGCGGGGGGTGGGCGTATTTT. Full variable domain (remainder filled in from reference TRBV9 and TRBJ2-3): DSGVTQTPKHLITATGQRVTLRCSPRSGDLSVYWYQQSLDQGLQFLIQYYNGEERAKGNILERFSAQQFPDLHSELNLSSLELGDSALYFCASSVRRTSGGWAYFGPGTRLTVL.

This chain connects TRBV6-1 to TRBJ2-7; D gene unclear. Per germline, CDR1 MNHNS and CDR2 SASEGT. V lost 2 bases and J lost 1, with 9 bases in between. The CDR3 has 14 residues. For the CDR3, the DNA is TGTGCCAGCAGTGAATCTTCCAGATCCTACGAGCAGTACTTC. It translates to CASSESSRSYEQYF.

V usage is TRBV7-9 and J usage is TRBJ1-1; the D is unclear. Looked up from germline, CDR1 is SEHNR and CDR2 is FQNEAQ (reference sequence). The CDR3 has 15 amino acids. Trimming stripped 3 bases from V and 4 bases from J, with 15 bases between. The CDR3 nucleotides read TGTGCCAGCAGCTTTGAGGGCCGGCGGAGCACTGAAGCTTTCTTT. Protein sequence: CASSFEGRRSTEAFF. Supplemented by reference TRBV7-9 and TRBJ1-1, the full variable domain reads DTGVSQNPRHKITKRGQNVTFRCDPISEHNRLYWYRQTLGQGPEFLTYFQNEAQLEKSRLLSDRFSAERPKGSFSTLEIQRTEQGDSAMYLCASSFEGRRSTEAFFGQGTRLTVV.

The rearrangement uses TRBV11-2 and TRBJ2-7, with TRBD1 matching over 8 bases. V shed 1 base and J 5 bases; nucleotides not matched to a gene: 7. The CDR3 covers 15 residues. Per the germline V gene, CDR1 is SGHAT and CDR2 is FQNNGV. This CDR3 is CASSLGHGQGHEQYF. Written as DNA, the CDR3 is TGTGCCAGCAGCTTAGGTCACGGACAGGGCCACGAGCAGTACTTC. The variable domain in full, completed from reference TRBV11-2 and TRBJ2-7, reads EAGVAQSPRYKIIEKRQSVAFWCNPISGHATLYWYQQILGQGPKLLIQFQNNGVVDDSQLPKDRFSAERLKGVDSTLKIQPAKLEDSAVYLCASSLGHGQGHEQYFGPGTRLTVT.

The genes are TRBV10-3 and TRBJ2-1; TRBD2 agrees at 7 bases. V was clipped by 0 bases and J by 7 bases; unmatched bases: 6. Per germline, CDR1 ENHRY and CDR2 SYGVKD. The CDR3 extends over 15 amino acids. The CDR3 nucleotides read TGTGCCATCAGTGAGTCTACTAGGGGAGGGAATGAGCAGTTCTTC. This encodes CAISESTRGGNEQFF.

The V and J genes are TRBV4-1 and TRBJ2-1; tentative D call: TRBD1 (6 bases). From germline, CDR1 is MGHRA and CDR2 YSYEKL. V lost 2 bases and J lost 4, with 12 bases in between. The CDR3 covers 15 residues. DNA for the CDR3: TGCGCCAGCAGCCAATTCCGGGACAAATACAATGAGCAGTTCTTC. Translation gives CASSQFRDKYNEQFF.

This sequence joins TRBV6-5 and TRBJ1-1, with unresolved D. The CDR3 totals 13 residues. V was pared by 5 bases and J by 4 bases, with 11 bases between. CDR1 is MNHEY, CDR2 SVGAGI, per germline. CDR3 DNA: TGTGCCAGCAGTCGGGTTACGGGCACTGAAGCTTTCTTT. Its translation is CASSRVTGTEAFF.

This clone was counted only a few times. The gene calls are TRBV7-9 and TRBJ2-1, with TRBD2 matching 12 bases. The CDR3 extends over 14 amino acids. Germline loops: CDR1 SEHNR, CDR2 FQNEAQ (reference sequence). After removal of 5 bases from V and 8 bases from J, the junction contained 4 bases not matched to a gene. As DNA, the CDR3 is TGTGCCAGCAGCCCTAGCGGGGGGGCCCATGAGCAGTTCTTC. This codes for CASSPSGGAHEQFF.

This chain connects TRBV27 to TRBJ1-2; TRBD1 might be the D (5 bases). The germline V and J ends were trimmed by 11 bases and 1 base, with 17 bases remaining between them. The CDR3 is 14 amino acids. The germline V gene has CDR1 MNHEY and CDR2 SMNVEV (reference sequence). The CDR3 DNA is TGTGCCCCAACCGGGGGGTACTATAACTATGGCTACACCTTC. Amino acid sequence: CAPTGGYYNYGYTF.

The rearrangement links TRBV10-3 to TRBJ2-7; D possibly corresponds to TRBD2 (7 bases). The ends were cut back, 0 bases at V and 1 base at J, with 13 bases in the middle. This CDR3 contains 16 residues. CDR1 is ENHRY, CDR2 SYGVKD, per germline. The CDR3 loop reads CAISESGRGGSYEQYF. CDR3 nucleotide sequence: TGTGCCATCAGTGAGTCTGGGAGGGGGGGGTCCTACGAGCAGTACTTC.

The genes are TRBV21-1 and TRBJ2-1; TRBD2 is the table's D call and was not checked against the DNA. TRBV21-1 is annotated as a pseudogene. The CDR3 is 15 residues long. CDR3 in amino acids: CASTSGLAAHNEQFF. Here the CDR3 DNA reads TGTGCCAGCACCTCCGGACTAGCGGCCCACAATGAGCAGTTCTTC.

The chain joins TRBV5-8 to TRBJ2-3, with 8 bases matching TRBD2. The CDR3 has 16 amino acids. Germline V CDR1 and CDR2: SGHTS, YDEGEE. The trim removed 1 base at V and 0 bases at J, leaving 4 bases unmatched. The CDR3 DNA follows: TGTGCCAGCAGCTTGTGGGGACTAGATAGCACAGATACGCAGTATTTT. This encodes CASSLWGLDSTDTQYF.

The V call is TRBV6-1, the J call TRBJ2-7; the D gene is possibly TRBD1 (5 bases). Trimming left V 2 bases short and J 4 bases short, with 6 bases between. This CDR3 comprises 12 residues. Germline loops: CDR1 MNHNS, CDR2 SASEGT. The CDR3, as DNA: TGTGCCAGCAGTGAAAACAGGTACGAGCAGTACTTC. Its translation: CASSENRYEQYF.

Written as DNA, the CDR3 is TGTGCCAGTAGTTCAACCGGGACTAGCGGGGAGAACATTCAGTACTTC. It encodes CASSSTGTSGENIQYF. J is TRBJ2-4 and V is TRBV19, with TRBD2 matching 13 bases. In germline, CDR1 is LNHDA, CDR2 SQIVND (reference sequence). The CDR3 length is 16 residues. Germline trimming cut 5 bases from V and 7 bases from J; bases unmatched to any gene: 8.

This clone was observed a few times. The rearrangement links TRBV2 to TRBJ1-1; 9 positions agree with TRBD1. The V segment lost 7 bases and the J segment 0 bases; nucleotides outside the gene matches: 6. CDR1 is SNHLY and CDR2 is FYNNEI in the germline V gene. This CDR3 comprises 15 residues. CDR3 region: CASIEGQGLNTEAFF. The CDR3 DNA is TGTGCCAGCATCGAAGGACAGGGGCTGAACACTGAAGCTTTCTTT.

V is TRBV5-8 and J is TRBJ1-5; TRBD1 matches at 7 bases. This CDR3 is built from 14 residues. Germline trimming cut 0 bases from V and 5 bases from J; bases unmatched to any gene: 2. Germline-derived CDR1 and CDR2 are SGHTS and YDEGEE. The CDR3 nucleotides are TGTGCCAGCAGCTTGGAACAGGGGCATCAGCCCCAGCATTTT. Translating it yields CASSLEQGHQPQHF. Filled out from reference TRBV5-8 and TRBJ1-5, the complete variable domain reads EAGVTQSPTHLIKTRGQQATLRCSPISGHTSVYWYQQALGLGLQFLLWYDEGEERNRGNFPPRFSGRQFPNYSSELNVNALELEDSALYLCASSLEQGHQPQHFGDGTRLSIL.

The V call is TRBV11-2, the J call TRBJ1-5; D is uncertain. Trimming removed 0 bases at V and 6 bases at J, with 6 bases between. The CDR3 length is 13 residues. CDR1 is SGHAT and CDR2 is FQNNGV in the germline V gene. CDR3 DNA: TGTGCCAGCAGCTTAGATCGTCGTCAGCCCCAGCATTTT. This gives the protein CASSLDRRQPQHF.